The source of this TCR beta chain is a study of a mutant IDH1 vaccine in newly diagnosed glioma. Study in general: First vaccine doses came 4-6 weeks after radiotherapy alone, or with temozolomide cycles. Patients arrived already treated with radiotherapy, temozolomide, or both, most having had both. Study-level findings and limits: Patients showed vaccine-induced immune responses at a rate of about 93%.

As to this clone: Antigen unknown.

Time point indicated: week 47, end of study. The vaccine gave 300 ug of a 20-mer mutant IDH1 peptide subcutaneously per dose. Donors harbored newly found WHO grade 3 or 4 IDH1-mutant, ATRX-lost astrocytomas. CDR1 is SGHTA and CDR2 is FQGNSA in the germline V gene. The germline V and J ends were trimmed by 5 bases and 3 bases, with 19 bases remaining between them. The CDR3 spans 16 residues. TCRdb's table, derived via immunoSEQ multiplex PCR, lists solely in-frame clones and lacks some. The sample contains over 30,000 clones, around nine tenths of which appear only once. Sequencing was performed on PBMCs, taken from a glioma patient whose treatment included an IDH1 peptide vaccine. The chain joins TRBV7-2 to TRBJ1-2; D perhaps matches TRBD1 (6 bases). The receptor's source is a woman under 40 with glioma. The CDR3 DNA sequence: TGTGCCAGCAGCCGACCCCCGGGGGGGCTCTACTATGGCTACACCTTC. Protein product: CASSRPPGGLYYGYTF.